This T cell receptor (beta chain) comes out of a study of T cells in severe cutaneous drug reactions (dated 2019 in TCRdb). In terms of the full investigation: Between the early 2010s and the late 2010s, patients were recruited from Taiwan, Thailand and a European registry network. Blister fluids/cells, PBMC and other biological samples were taken from patients in the acute stage or the recovery stage. The culprit drug was assigned using the Naranjo algorithm and the ALDEN drug causality algorithm. To build the libraries, iRepertoire multiplex PCR was used, and the authors pointed to a comparison in which iRepertoire and 5' RACE methods, with or without UMI, captured abundant clonotypes similarly. Enrollment was limited to patients whose SJS/TEN or DRESS diagnosis was probable or definite according to RegiSCAR criteria. Bulk TCR sequencing was combined with single-cell sequencing, quantitative PCR validation, functional assays and transgenic mouse experiments.

The donors whose samples were sequenced had carbamazepine-induced Stevens-Johnson syndrome or toxic epidermal necrolysis (CBZ-SJS/TEN). Patients with drug-induced severe cutaneous adverse reactions had T cell receptor repertoires profiled by next-generation sequencing to look for drug-specific clonotypes. RNA was isolated from either blister cells of skin lesions or peripheral blood mononuclear cells. With regard to this clonotype: Its antigen remains unidentified.

The research as a whole found: CBZ-SJS/TEN patients showed strongly increased TRBV12-4 usage, with averages of around 34% in blister cells and about 5% in PBMC. A public TCRbeta CDR3, present at a mean of 13.57% in all seven CBZ-SJS/TEN blister samples, was undetectable or scarce in PBMC from tolerant controls and healthy donors. The authors stated that further study is still needed to find out whether the public TCR applies more generally to SJS/TEN caused by other drugs.

There are 13 amino acids in the CDR3, from cysteine to phenylalanine inclusive. No DNA sequence was recorded. CDR1 and CDR2, looked up from the germline V gene (reference sequence), are MNHEY and SMNVEV. Library preparation used the iRepertoire multiplex PCR system with TCR subtype-specific primers for both bulk and single-cell sequencing. Multiplex PCR with primers aimed at the V, D and J gene regions produced the bulk TCR beta libraries. Approximately 90-500 ng of RNA per sample was used as input for bulk TCR library preparation. An Illumina MiSeq was used to sequence the bulk TCR beta amplicons. The authors' pipeline ran thus. Sample misassignments and low-quality sequencing reads were removed through quality control steps. The CDR3 was defined as the amino acids lying between the Y[YFLI]C motif of the V gene and the [FW]GXGT motif of the J segment. TRBV and TRBJ gene assignments and CDR3 clonotypes followed the IMGT database. TRBV expression in each sample was normalized to the mean expression of the same gene in PBMC from about 45 healthy donors. Based on TCRdb reprocessing of the reads, there is one entry per CDR3 protein sequence, and DNA is missing. The V and J calls come from TCRdb's annotation, not from the publication. The table for this sample records thousands of distinct CDR3 sequences. Around 30% of the sample rests with the top ten.

The V and J segments used are TRBV27 and TRBJ2-5; with no DNA, the TCRdb D assignment of TRBD1 cannot be verified. Sequencing input: cells from a skin blister. The cell subset or site label on this specimen signifies: unsorted cells from skin lesion blisters. The receptor was derived from a human donor with toxic epidermal necrolysis, a severe cutaneous drug reaction. The CDR3 reads CASSLTGVETQYF.